This T cell receptor beta chain was identified during a study of T cell responses to AZD1222 COVID-19 vaccine. Points from the study as a whole: Repertoire sampling happened only post peak T cell response. With two AZD1222 doses given, Spike-specific TCR breadth and depth both rose.

This clone was seen just once. Its antigen remains unknown. TCRdb's table, derived via immunoSEQ multiplex PCR, lists solely in-frame clones and lacks some. This table holds 150,000 to 200,000 clones, 87% found once. The sample consisted of peripheral blood, taken on day 0 of MenACWY control vaccination. The sequence came from an adult in good health.

The CDR3 DNA reads as TGTGCCAGCAGCCGAACTAGCACAGATACGCAGTATTTT. It is translated as CASSRTSTDTQYF. The chain links TRBV28 to TRBJ2-3; D call uncertain. V lost 6 bases, J lost 0 bases, and 7 bases lay in between. The CDR3 spans 13 residues. CDR1 MDHEN and CDR2 SYDVKM come from the germline V gene.